This is a list of T cell receptor beta chains from one sample in a study of blood T cells in healthy people across ages. TCRdb re-analysed the 5' RACE reads in MiXCR, keeping a single row per CDR3 protein. The sample holds around 650,000 distinct CDR3 sequences, around 41% seen once. Sequenced sample: blood. The receptors originated from a man older than 75 in good health. Both conserved end residues are part of each CDR3. A D gene is named only where the DNA matches it firmly. Rows may omit the clone size; those that give it use once, few, many or a size class.

j_gene,v_gene,abundance,d_gene,CDR3aa,CDR3nt
TRBJ2-5,TRBV5-1,NA,TRBD2,CASSLGLGPSGETQYF,TGCGCCAGCAGCCTCGGACTAGGCCCGAGTGGGGAGACCCAGTACTTC
TRBJ2-2,TRBV6-6,few,NA,CASSYSRLVTGELFF,TGTGCCAGCAGTTACTCGAGGCTAGTAACCGGGGAGCTGTTTTTT
TRBJ2-1,TRBV4-3,NA,NA,CASSHPRNGNNEQFF,TGCGCCAGCAGCCACCCAAGGAACGGGAACAATGAGCAGTTCTTC
TRBJ2-5,TRBV20-1,NA,TRBD2,CSARGTPSGAQETQYF,TGCAGTGCTAGAGGAACCCCTAGCGGAGCTCAAGAGACCCAGTACTTC
TRBJ2-6,TRBV7-2,few,NA,CASSFPQANVLTF,TGTGCCAGCAGCTTCCCCCAGGCCAACGTCCTGACTTTC
TRBJ1-5,TRBV12-3/TRBV12-4,NA,NA,CASSPGLTSNQPQHF,TGTGCCAGCAGTCCAGGACTGACTAGCAATCAGCCCCAGCATTTT
TRBJ1-2,TRBV28,NA,NA,CASSALTNSNYGYTF,TGTGCCAGCAGTGCGCTAACGAACAGTAACTATGGCTACACCTTC
TRBJ1-5,TRBV5-1,few,TRBD1,CASSSDRVISDQPQHF,TGCGCCAGCAGCAGCGACAGGGTAATTTCGGATCAGCCCCAGCATTTT
TRBJ1-2,TRBV12-3/TRBV12-4,NA,NA,CASSLRGGNSYGYTF,TGTGCCAGCAGTTTAAGGGGGGGAAATTCTTATGGCTACACCTTC
TRBJ2-1,TRBV4-3,NA,TRBD2,CASSQGPAGAYNEQFF,TGCGCCAGCAGCCAAGGTCCAGCGGGAGCCTACAATGAGCAGTTCTTC
TRBJ1-2,TRBV3-1,few,NA,CASSQEVRPNYGYTF,TGTGCCAGCAGCCAAGAAGTGAGACCGAACTATGGCTACACCTTC
TRBJ2-1,TRBV4-3,medium-sized,NA,CASSQEITGPGNEQFF,TGCGCCAGCAGCCAAGAGATCACAGGACCTGGGAATGAGCAGTTCTTC
TRBJ1-5,TRBV20-1,NA,NA,CSARADNNRPQHF,TGCAGTGCTAGAGCCGACAACAATCGGCCCCAGCATTTT
TRBJ2-7,TRBV6-2/TRBV6-3,NA,TRBD2,CASTRTSGNYNEQYF,TGTGCCAGCACCCGGACTAGCGGAAATTACAATGAGCAGTACTTC
TRBJ2-5,TRBV24-1,few,TRBD1,CATSDPGTGRGETQYF,TGTGCCACCAGTGATCCCGGGACAGGGAGAGGGGAGACCCAGTACTTC
TRBJ1-1,TRBV6-6,few,TRBD1,CASSSQGGHTEAFF,TGTGCCAGCAGTTCACAGGGGGGGCACACTGAAGCTTTCTTT
TRBJ2-5,TRBV6-5,few,NA,CASRPSRGQETQYF,TGTGCCAGCAGACCCTCCAGGGGACAAGAGACCCAGTACTTC
TRBJ2-3,TRBV24-1,NA,NA,CATSDLGQGSTDTQYF,TGTGCCACCAGTGATTTAGGGCAGGGGAGCACAGATACGCAGTATTTT
TRBJ1-5,TRBV4-1,NA,NA,CASSQDSGRGQPQHF,TGCGCCAGCAGCCAAGATTCAGGGCGGGGTCAGCCCCAGCATTTT
TRBJ1-2,TRBV5-1,NA,TRBD1,CASSLGDRGDGYTF,TGCGCCAGCAGCTTGGGGGACAGGGGAGATGGCTACACCTTC
TRBJ2-2,TRBV18,once,NA,CASSTSDFTGELFF,TGTGCCAGCTCAACCTCGGACTTCACCGGGGAGCTGTTTTTT
TRBJ2-7,TRBV7-9,NA,TRBD2,CASSFPSGGAPQYF,TGTGCCAGCAGCTTCCCCAGCGGGGGGGCCCCGCAGTACTTC
TRBJ1-1,TRBV7-2,NA,NA,CASSSPDRMNTEAFF,TGTGCCAGCAGCTCACCCGACAGAATGAACACTGAAGCTTTCTTT
TRBJ1-6,TRBV5-1,many,TRBD1,CASSLGQGDNSPLHF,TGCGCCAGCAGCTTAGGACAGGGAGATAATTCACCCCTCCACTTT